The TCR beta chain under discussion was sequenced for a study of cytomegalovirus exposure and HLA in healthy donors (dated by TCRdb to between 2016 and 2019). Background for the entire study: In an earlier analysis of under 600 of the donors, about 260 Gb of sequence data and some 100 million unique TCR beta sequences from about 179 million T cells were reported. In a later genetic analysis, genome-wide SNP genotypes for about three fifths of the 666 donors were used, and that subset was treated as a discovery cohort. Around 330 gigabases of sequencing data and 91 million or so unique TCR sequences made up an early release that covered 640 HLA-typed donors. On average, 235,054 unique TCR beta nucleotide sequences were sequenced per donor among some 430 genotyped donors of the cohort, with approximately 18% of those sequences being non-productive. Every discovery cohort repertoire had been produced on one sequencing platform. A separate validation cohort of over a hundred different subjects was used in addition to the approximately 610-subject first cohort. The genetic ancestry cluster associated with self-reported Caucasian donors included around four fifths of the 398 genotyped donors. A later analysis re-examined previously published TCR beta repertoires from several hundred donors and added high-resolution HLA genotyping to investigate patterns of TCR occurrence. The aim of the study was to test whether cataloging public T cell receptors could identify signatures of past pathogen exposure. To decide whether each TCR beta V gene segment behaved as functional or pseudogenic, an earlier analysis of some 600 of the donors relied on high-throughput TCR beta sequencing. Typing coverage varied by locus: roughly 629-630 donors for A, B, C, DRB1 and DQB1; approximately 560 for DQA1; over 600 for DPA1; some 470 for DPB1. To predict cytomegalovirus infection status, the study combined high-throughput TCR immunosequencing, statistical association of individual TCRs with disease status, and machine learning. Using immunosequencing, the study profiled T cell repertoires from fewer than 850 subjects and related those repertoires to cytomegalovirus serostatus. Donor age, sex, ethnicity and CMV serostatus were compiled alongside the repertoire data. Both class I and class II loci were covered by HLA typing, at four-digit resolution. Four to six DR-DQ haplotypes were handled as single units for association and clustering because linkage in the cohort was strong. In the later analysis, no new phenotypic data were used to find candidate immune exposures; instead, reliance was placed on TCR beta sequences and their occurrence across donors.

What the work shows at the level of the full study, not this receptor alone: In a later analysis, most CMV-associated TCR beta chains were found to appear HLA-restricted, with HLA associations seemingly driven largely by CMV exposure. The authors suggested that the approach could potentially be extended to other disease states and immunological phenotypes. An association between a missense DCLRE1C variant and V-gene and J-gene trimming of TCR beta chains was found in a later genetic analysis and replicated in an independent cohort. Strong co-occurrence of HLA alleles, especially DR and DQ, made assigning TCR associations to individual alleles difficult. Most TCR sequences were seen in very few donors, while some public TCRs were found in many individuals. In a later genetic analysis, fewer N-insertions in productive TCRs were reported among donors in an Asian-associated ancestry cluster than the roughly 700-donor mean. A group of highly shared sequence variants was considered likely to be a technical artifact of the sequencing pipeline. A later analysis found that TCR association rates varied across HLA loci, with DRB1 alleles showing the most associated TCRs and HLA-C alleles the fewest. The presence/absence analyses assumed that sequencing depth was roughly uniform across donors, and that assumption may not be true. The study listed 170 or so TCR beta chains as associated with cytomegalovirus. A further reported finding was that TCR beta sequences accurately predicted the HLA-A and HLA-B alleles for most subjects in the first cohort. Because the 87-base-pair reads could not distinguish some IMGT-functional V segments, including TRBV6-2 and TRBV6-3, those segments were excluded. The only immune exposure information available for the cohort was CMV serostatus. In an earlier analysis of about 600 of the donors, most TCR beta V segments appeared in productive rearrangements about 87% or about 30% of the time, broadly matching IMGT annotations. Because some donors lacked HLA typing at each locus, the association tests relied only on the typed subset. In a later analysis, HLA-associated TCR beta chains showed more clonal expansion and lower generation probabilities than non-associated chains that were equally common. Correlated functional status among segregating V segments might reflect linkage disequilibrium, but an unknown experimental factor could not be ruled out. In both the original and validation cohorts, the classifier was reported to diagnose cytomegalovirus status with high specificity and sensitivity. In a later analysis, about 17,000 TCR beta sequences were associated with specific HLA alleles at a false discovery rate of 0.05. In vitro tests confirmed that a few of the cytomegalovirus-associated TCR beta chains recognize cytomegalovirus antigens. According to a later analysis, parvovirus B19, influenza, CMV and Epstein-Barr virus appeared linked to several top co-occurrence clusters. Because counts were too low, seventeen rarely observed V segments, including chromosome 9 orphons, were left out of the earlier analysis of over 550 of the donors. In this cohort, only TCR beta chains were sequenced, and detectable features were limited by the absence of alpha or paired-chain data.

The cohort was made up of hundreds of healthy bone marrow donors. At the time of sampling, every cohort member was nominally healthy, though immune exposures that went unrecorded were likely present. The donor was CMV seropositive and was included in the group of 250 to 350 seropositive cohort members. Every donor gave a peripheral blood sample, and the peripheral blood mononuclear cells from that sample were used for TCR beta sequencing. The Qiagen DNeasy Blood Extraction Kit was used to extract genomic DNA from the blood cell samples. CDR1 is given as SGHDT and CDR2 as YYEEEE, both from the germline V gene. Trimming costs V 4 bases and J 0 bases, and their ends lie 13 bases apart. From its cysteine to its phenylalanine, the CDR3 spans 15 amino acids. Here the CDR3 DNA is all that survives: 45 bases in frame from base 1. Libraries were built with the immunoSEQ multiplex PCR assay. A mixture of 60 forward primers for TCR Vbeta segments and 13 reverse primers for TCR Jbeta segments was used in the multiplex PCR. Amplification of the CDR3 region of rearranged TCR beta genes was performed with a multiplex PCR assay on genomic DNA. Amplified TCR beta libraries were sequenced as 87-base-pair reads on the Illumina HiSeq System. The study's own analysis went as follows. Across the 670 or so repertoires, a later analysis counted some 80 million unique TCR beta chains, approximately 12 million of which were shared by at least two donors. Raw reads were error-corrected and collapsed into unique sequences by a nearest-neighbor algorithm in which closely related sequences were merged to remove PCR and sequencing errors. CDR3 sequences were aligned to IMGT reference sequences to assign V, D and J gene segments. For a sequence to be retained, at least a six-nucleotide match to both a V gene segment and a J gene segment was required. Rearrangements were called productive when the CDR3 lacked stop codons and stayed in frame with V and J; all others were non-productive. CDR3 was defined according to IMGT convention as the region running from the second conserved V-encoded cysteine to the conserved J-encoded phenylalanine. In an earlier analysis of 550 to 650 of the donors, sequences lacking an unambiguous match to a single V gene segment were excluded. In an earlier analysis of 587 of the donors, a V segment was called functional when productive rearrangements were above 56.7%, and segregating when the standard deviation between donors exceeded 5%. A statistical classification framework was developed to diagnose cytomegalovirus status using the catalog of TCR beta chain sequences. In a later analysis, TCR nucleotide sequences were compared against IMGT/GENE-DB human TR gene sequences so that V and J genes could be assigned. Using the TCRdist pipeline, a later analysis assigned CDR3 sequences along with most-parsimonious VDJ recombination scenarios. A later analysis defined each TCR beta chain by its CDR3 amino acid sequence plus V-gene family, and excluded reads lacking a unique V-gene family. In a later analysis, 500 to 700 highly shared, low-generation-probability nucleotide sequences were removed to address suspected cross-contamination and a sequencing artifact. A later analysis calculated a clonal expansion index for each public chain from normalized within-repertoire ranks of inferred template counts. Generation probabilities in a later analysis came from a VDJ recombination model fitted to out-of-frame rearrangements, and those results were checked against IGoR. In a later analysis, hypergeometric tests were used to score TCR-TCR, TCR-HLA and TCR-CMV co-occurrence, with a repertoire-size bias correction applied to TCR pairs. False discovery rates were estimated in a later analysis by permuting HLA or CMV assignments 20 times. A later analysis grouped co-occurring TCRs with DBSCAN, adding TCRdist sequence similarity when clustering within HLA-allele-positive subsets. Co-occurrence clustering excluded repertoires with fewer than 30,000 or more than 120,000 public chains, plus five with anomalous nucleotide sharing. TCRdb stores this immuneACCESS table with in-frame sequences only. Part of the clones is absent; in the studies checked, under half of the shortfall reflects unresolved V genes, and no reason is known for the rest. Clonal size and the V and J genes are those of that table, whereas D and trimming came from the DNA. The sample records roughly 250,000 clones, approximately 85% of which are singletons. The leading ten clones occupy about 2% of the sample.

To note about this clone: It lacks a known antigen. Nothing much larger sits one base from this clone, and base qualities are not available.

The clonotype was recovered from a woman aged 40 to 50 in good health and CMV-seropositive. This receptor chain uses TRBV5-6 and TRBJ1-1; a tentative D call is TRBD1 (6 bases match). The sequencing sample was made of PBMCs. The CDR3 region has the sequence CASSTRQVLNTEAFF. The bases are TGTGCCAGCAGCACCCGACAGGTCTTGAACACTGAAGCTTTCTTT.